This T cell receptor (beta chain) came from a study of blood T cells in healthy people across ages. A J-beta primer mix and a sample-barcoded 5' primer were used in a second PCR of about 7 to 11 cycles. A single record per CDR3 protein comes from TCRdb applying MiXCR to the 5' RACE reads. Here the sample spans roughly 500,000 distinct CDR3 sequences, 24% being singletons. The germline CDR1 and CDR2 sequences are SGHDT and YYEEEE. With 2 bases removed from V and 1 base from J, the gap between germline ends came to 11 bases. The CDR3 totals 15 residues. The data also belong to a second study, concerning T cells of mothers and their children. This second report adds: Every mother supplied over 8.5 million TCR beta CDR3 reads and every child 2.5 million to 3.5 million.

The chain employs TRBV5-6 and TRBJ2-3; possible D gene TRBD1, 5 bases. The sequencing input was blood. The TCR was taken from a boy aged 5-17 years in good health. CDR3 in DNA: TGTGCCAGCAGCTTTGACAGACGACGCACAGATACGCAGTATTTT. Translation gives CASSFDRRRTDTQYF.